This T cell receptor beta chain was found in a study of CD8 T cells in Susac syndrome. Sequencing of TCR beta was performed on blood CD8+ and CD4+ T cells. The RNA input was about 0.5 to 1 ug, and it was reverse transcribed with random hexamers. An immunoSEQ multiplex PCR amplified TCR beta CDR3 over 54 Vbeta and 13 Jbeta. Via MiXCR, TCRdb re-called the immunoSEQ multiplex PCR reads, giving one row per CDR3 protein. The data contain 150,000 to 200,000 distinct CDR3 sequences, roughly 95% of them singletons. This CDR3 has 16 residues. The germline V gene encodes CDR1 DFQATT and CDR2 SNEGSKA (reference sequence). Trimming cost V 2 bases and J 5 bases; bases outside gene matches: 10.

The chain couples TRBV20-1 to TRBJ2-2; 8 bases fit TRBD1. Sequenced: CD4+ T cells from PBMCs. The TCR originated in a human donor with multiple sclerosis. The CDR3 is CSARLQGAGRTGELFF. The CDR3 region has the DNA TGCAGTGCTAGACTGCAGGGGGCCGGGCGGACCGGGGAGCTGTTTTTT.